The clone carrying this T cell receptor (beta chain) was detected many times. No antigen is known for it. This entry comes from a study of regulatory T cells in long-lasting Graves disease. Findings and caveats of the study: Researchers reported studying only peripheral blood, not thyroid tissue. Compared with new cases, persistent Graves' patients showed reduced TCR diversity.

Trimming took off 4 bases at V and 1 base at J, with 11 bases between the two ends. There are 15 residues in the CDR3. The time point was: newly diagnosed GD, antithyroid drugs for less than 3 months. Scientists built the TCR library using RNA that was extracted from PBMCs. EDTA tubes collected 7.5 to 9.5 milliliters of peripheral blood. Construction of TCR beta libraries relied on iRepertoire HTBI primers and on Arm-PCR targeting CDR3 regions. TCRdb reprocessed the multiplex PCR reads with MiXCR, giving one entry per CDR3 protein. The data contain around 450,000 distinct CDR3 sequences, 15% to 20% of them singletons. This sample also appeared in a second study, on T cells in Graves' hyperthyroidism and ophthalmopathy.

Here the sequenced sample was peripheral blood mononuclear cells (PBMCs), taken at new diagnosis, from a patient treated with antithyroid drugs. This clonotype was obtained from a man aged 35 to 55 with Graves disease. The gene calls are TRBV12-3 or TRBV12-4 and TRBJ2-1, with D perhaps matching TRBD1 (6 bases). CDR3: CASSSWTESYNEQFF. CDR3 DNA: TGTGCCAGCAGTTCTTGGACAGAATCCTACAATGAGCAGTTCTTC.